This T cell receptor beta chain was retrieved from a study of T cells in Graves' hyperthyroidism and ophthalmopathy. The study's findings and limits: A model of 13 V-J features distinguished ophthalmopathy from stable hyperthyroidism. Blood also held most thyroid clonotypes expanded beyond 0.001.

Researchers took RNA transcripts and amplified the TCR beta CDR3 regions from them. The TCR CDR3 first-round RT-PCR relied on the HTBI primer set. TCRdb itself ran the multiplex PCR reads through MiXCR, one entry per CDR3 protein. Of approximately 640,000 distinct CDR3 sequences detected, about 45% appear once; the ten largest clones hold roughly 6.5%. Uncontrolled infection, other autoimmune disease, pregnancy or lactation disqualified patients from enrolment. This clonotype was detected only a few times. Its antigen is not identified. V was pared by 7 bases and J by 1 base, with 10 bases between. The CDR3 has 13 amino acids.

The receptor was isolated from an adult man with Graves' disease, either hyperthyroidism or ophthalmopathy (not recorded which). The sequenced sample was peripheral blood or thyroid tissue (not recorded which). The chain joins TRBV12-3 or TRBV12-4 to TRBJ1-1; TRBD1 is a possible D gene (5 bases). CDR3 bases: TGTGCCAGCACCCCTGACAGGAACACTGAAGCTTTCTTT. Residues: CASTPDRNTEAFF.